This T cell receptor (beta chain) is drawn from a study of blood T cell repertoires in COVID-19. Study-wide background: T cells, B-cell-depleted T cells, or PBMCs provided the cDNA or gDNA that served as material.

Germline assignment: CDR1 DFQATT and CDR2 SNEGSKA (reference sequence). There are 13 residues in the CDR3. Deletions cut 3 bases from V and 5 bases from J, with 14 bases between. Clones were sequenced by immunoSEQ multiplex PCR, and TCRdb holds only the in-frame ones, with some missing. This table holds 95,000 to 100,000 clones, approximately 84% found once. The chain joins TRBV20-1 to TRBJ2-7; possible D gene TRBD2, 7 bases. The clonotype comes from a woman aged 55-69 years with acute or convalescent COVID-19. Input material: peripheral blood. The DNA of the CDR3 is TGCAGTGCTAGTTTCGGGGGGCCCAACGAGCAGTACTTC. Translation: CSASFGGPNEQYF.